The 6 T cell receptor beta chains reported below all come from one sample, sequenced in a study of Ad26.COV2.S vaccination and SARS-CoV-2 variants. Profiling relied on immunoSEQ multiplex PCR, and the TCRdb table lists in-frame clones only, not all of them. Of around 350,000 clones detected, roughly 84% appear once; the ten largest clones hold roughly 3.3%. Treatment in this sample: around 19 received Ad26.COV2.S at low or high dose, single or two shots; about 5 received placebo; per-sample allocation not given. All samples were drawn on day 63, counting from the first vaccine or placebo injection. The sequencing used peripheral blood, collected in a trial of Ad26.COV2.S vaccine versus placebo. The receptors were gathered from a person between 18 and 65 years old who received the Ad26.COV2.S COVID-19 vaccine or a placebo.

The chain links TRBV19 to TRBJ1-2; D gene uncertain. Between the trimmed V and J ends, which lost 4 bases and 8 bases, there was a span of 11 bases. This CDR3 contains 12 residues. Germline V gene data show CDR1 as LNHDA and CDR2 as SQIVND (reference sequence). The CDR3 DNA reads as TGTGCCAGTAGTACCCCGCGAGACGGCTACACCTTC. It codes for CASSTPRDGYTF.

The chain couples TRBV5-6 to TRBJ1-1; 11 bases agree with TRBD1. V was clipped by 4 bases and J by 1 base; unmatched bases: 3. The germline CDR1 and CDR2 sequences are SGHDT and YYEEEE. This CDR3 comprises 15 residues. In DNA form, the CDR3 reads TGTGCCAGCAGCACTGGACAGGGGGCGAACACTGAAGCTTTCTTT. Amino acids: CASSTGQGANTEAFF.

The rearrangement joins TRBV18 to TRBJ1-6; D not resolved. Germline values: CDR1 KGHSH, CDR2 LQKENI. Trimming shortened V by 1 base and J by 0 bases, and 4 bases separated the two germline ends. The CDR3 length is 15 residues. Here the CDR3 reads CASSPQSSYNSPLHF. The CDR3 DNA sequence: TGTGCCAGCTCACCACAGAGCTCCTATAATTCACCCCTCCACTTT.

This clone was found a few times. This chain joins TRBV5-1 and TRBJ1-6; possible D gene TRBD1, 6 bases. This CDR3 is 18 amino acids long. Looked up from germline, CDR1 is SGHRS and CDR2 is YFSETQ. With 4 bases removed from V and 3 bases from J, the gap between germline ends came to 20 bases. For the CDR3, the DNA is TGCGCCAGCAGCCCACAGGGCGGACGGGGGTTCTATAATTCACCCCTCCACTTT. Its translation is CASSPQGGRGFYNSPLHF.

The J gene is TRBJ2-3, the V gene TRBV3-1 (or the pseudogene TRBV3-2), with TRBD2 matching over 12 bases. The germline CDR1 and CDR2 sequences are LGHDT and YNNKEL (reference sequence). With V trimmed by 3 bases and J by 2 bases, 3 bases remained unmatched. The CDR3 is 16 residues long. The CDR3 DNA follows: TGTGCCAGCAGCCACAGGACTAGCGGGGCCACAGATACGCAGTATTTT. This codes for CASSHRTSGATDTQYF.

The chain couples TRBV5-1 to TRBJ1-2; weak D call: TRBD1 (6 bases). Germline V gives CDR1 SGHRS, CDR2 YFSETQ. Trimming pared 3 bases from V and 2 bases from J, leaving 11 bases between. The CDR3 covers 14 residues. CDR3 bases: TGCGCCAGCAGCTCAGTAGGGGGAAACTATGGCTACACCTTC. Protein sequence: CASSSVGGNYGYTF.